This T cell receptor (beta chain) was found in a study of identical twins. In TCRdb, the 5' RACE reads were re-called with MiXCR into one record per CDR3 protein. The sample has around 490,000 distinct CDR3 sequences, about 15% seen once. The study's findings and limits: Researchers caution that invariant MAIT and iNKT cells could partly confound zero-insertion analyses. Abundant cord blood beta clonotypes carried fewer insertions; memory repertoires showed none.

This clonotype turned up a few times. The antigen is unknown. This CDR3 contains 16 residues. In germline, CDR1 is SNHLY, CDR2 FYNNEI. The V end was cut by 7 bases, the J end by 1 base, with 18 bases between. These data were likewise used in another study, on yellow fever vaccine responses in identical twins. That study adds: Twins showed a vaccine T cell response that reportedly seemed partly convergent, partly personalized.

This TCR was recovered from a woman aged 18-30 years in good health. V gene TRBV2 combines with J gene TRBJ2-3; D might be TRBD1 (7 bases). The source material was CD4+ T cells sorted from blood. CDR3 sequence (DNA): TGTGCCAGCAAGCAGGGGGAGGTGATAGGCACAGATACGCAGTATTTT. Amino acid sequence: CASKQGEVIGTDTQYF.